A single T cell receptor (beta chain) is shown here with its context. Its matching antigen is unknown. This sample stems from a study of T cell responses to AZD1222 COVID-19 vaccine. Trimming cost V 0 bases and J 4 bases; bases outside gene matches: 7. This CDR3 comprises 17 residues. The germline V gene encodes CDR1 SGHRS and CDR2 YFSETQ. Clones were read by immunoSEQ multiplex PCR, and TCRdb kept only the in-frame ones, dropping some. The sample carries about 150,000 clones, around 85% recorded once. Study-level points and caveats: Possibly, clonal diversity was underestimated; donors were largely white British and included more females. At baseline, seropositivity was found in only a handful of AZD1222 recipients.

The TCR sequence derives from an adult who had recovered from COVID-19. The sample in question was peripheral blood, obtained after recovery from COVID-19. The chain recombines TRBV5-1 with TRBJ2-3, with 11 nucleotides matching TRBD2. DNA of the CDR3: TGCGCCAGCAGCTTGGCAACTAGCGGGAGAGCAGCAGATACGCAGTATTTT. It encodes CASSLATSGRAADTQYF. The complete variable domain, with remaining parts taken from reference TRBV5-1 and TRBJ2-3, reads KAGVTQTPRYLIKTRGQQVTLSCSPISGHRSVSWYQQTPGQGLQFLFEYFSETQRNKGNFPGRFSGRQFSNSRSEMNVSTLELGDSALYLCASSLATSGRAADTQYFGPGTRLTVL.